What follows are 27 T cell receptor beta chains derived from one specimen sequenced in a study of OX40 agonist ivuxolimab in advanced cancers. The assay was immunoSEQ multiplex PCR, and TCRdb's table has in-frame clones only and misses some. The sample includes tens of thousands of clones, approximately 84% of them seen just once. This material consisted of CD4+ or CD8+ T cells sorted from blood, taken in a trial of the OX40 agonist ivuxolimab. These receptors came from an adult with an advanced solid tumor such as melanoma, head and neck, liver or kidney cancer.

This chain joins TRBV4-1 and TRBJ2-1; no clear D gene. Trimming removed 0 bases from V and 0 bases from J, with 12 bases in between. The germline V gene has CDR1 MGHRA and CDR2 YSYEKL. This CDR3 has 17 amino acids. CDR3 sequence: CASSQDLPVSSYNEQFF. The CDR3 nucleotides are TGCGCCAGCAGCCAAGATTTGCCAGTGAGCTCCTACAATGAGCAGTTCTTC.

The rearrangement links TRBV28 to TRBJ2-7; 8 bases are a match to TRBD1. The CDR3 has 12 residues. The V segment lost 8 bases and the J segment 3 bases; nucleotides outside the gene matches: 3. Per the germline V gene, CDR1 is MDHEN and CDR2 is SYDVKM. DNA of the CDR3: TGTGCCAGCTCCGACAGGGGCTACGAGCAGTACTTC. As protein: CASSDRGYEQYF.

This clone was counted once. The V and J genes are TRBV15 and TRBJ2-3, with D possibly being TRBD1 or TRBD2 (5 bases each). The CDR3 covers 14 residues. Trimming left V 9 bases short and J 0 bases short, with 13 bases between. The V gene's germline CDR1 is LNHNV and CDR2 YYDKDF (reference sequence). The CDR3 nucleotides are TGTGCCACGGGGACGGGGCAGAGCACAGATACGCAGTATTTT. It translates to CATGTGQSTDTQYF.

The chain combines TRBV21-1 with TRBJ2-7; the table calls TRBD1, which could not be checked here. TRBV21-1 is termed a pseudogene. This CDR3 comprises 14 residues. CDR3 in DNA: TGTGCCAGCAGCAAAGAAAACAGGGCGTACGAGCAGTACTTC. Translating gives CASSKENRAYEQYF.

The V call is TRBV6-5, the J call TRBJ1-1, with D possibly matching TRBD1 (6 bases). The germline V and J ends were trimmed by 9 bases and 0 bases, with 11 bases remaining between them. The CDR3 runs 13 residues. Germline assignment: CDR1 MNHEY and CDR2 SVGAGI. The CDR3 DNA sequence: TGTGCCAGTGTAGGGGACATGAACACTGAAGCTTTCTTT. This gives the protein CASVGDMNTEAFF.

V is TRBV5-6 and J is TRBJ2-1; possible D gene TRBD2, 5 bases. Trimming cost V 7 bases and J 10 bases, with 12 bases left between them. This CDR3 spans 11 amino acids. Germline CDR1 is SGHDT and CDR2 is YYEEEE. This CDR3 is CASGSRGEQFF. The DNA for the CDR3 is TGTGCCAGCGGCTCTAGAGGGGAGCAGTTCTTC.

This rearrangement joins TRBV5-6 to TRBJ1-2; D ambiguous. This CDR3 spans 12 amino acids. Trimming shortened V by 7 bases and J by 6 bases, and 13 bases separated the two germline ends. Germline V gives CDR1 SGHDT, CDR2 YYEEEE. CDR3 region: CASGLLGDGYTF. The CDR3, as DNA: TGTGCCAGCGGGCTTCTCGGGGATGGCTACACCTTC.

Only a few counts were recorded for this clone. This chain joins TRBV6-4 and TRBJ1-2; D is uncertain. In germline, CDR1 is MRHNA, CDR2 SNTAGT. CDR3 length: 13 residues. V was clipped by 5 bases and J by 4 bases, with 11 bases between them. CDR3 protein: CASSPGPFYGYTF. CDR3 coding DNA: TGTGCCAGCAGTCCCGGTCCTTTCTATGGCTACACCTTC.

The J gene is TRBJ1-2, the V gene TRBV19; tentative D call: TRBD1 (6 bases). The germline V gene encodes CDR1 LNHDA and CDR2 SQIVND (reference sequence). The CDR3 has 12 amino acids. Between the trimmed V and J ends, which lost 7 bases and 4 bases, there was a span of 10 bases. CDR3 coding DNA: TGTGCCAGTAAGGCGACAGGCTATGGCTACACCTTC. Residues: CASKATGYGYTF.

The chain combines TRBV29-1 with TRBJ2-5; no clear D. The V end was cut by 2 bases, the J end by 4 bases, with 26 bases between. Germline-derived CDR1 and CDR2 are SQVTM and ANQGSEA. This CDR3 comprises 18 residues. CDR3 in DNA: TGCAGCGTTGAACGACGGCTTCGTCCACGACTTCCTGCAGAGACCCAGTACTTC. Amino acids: CSVERRLRPRLPAETQYF. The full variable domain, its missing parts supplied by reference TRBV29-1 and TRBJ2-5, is SAVISQKPSRDICQRGTSLTIQCQVDSQVTMMFWYRQQPGQSLTLIATANQGSEATYESGFVIDKFPISRPNLTFSTLTVSNMSPEDSSIYLCSVERRLRPRLPAETQYFGPGTRLLVL.

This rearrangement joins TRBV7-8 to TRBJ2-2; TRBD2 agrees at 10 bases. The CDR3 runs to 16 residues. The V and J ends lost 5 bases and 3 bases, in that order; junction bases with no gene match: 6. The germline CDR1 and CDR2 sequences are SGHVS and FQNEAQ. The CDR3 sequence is CASSPTGLAYTGELFF. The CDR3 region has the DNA TGTGCCAGCAGCCCAACGGGACTAGCGTACACCGGGGAGCTGTTTTTT.

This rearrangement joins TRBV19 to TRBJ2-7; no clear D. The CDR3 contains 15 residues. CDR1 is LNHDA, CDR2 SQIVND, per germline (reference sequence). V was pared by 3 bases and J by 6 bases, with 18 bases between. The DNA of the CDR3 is TGTGCCAGTAGTATCGTAATCGAGCCATTCTCCGAGCAGTACTTC. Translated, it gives CASSIVIEPFSEQYF.

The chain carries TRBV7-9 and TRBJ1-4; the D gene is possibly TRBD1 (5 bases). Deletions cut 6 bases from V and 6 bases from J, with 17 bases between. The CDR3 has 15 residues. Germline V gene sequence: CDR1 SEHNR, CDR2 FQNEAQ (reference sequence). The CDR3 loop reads CASSSFAGGDEKLFF. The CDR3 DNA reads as TGTGCCAGCAGTTCTTTTGCGGGGGGAGATGAAAAACTGTTTTTT.

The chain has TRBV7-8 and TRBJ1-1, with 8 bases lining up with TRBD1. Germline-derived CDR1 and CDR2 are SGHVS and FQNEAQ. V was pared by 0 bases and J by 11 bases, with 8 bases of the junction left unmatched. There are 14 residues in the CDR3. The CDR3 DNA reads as TGTGCCAGCAGCTTAGCTCCAGGGGGCAGGGGTGCTTTCTTT. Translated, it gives CASSLAPGGRGAFF.

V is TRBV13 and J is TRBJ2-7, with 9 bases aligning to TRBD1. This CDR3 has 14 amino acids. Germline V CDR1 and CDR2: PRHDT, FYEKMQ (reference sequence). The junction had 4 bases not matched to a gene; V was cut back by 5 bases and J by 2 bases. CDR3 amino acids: CASSRTGVPYEQYF. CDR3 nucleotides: TGTGCCAGCAGCAGGACAGGGGTCCCCTACGAGCAGTACTTC.

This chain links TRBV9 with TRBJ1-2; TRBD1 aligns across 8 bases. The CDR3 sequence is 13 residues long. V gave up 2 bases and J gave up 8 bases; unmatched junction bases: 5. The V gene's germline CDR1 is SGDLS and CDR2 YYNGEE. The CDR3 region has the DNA TGTGCCAGCAGCGTGACAGGGGTTGGCGGCTACACCTTC. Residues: CASSVTGVGGYTF.

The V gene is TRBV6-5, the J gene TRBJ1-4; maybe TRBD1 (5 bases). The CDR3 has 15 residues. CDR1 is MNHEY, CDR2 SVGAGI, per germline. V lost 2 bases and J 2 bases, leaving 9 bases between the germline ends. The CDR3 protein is CASSYLGGTNEKLFF. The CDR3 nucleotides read TGTGCCAGCAGTTACCTGGGGGGTACTAATGAAAAACTGTTTTTT.

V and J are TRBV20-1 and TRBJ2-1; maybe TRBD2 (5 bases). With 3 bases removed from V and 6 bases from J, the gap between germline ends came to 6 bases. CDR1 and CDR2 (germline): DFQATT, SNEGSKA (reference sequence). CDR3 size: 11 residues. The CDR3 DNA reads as TGCAGTGCTAGTACTAGCAATGAGCAGTTCTTC. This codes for CSASTSNEQFF.

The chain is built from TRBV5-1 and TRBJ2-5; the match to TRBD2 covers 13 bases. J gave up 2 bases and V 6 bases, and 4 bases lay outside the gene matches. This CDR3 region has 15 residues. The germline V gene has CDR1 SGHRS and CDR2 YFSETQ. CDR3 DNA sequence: TGCGCCAGCAACGGACTAGCGGGGGTACAAGAGACCCAGTACTTC. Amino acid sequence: CASNGLAGVQETQYF.

The CDR3 here is CASSSGPTYEQYF. The CDR3 DNA reads TGTGCCAGCAGCTCGGGTCCAACCTACGAGCAGTACTTC. The rearrangement uses TRBV11-3 and TRBJ2-7; the D is unclear. The ends were cut back, 4 bases at V and 2 bases at J, with 9 bases in the middle. CDR1 is SGHNT, CDR2 YENEEA, per germline. CDR3 size: 13 residues.

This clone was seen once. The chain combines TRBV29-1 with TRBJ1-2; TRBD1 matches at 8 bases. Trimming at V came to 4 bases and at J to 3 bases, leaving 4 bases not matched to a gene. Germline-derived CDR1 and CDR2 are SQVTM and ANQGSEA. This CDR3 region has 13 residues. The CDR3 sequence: CSVADRADYGYTF. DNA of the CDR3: TGCAGCGTTGCGGACAGGGCGGACTATGGCTACACCTTC.

This CDR3 is CASSLNTEAFF. Written as DNA, the CDR3 is TGTGCCAGCAGCTTGAACACTGAAGCTTTCTTT. This chain joins TRBV5-6 and TRBJ1-1; no reliable D call. The CDR3 spans 11 residues. Germline V gene data show CDR1 as SGHDT and CDR2 as YYEEEE. Trimming cost V 1 base and J 2 bases, with 0 bases left between them.

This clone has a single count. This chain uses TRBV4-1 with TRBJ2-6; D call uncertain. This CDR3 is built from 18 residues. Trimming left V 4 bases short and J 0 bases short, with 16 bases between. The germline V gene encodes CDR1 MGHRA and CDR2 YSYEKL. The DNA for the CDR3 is TGCGCCAGCAGCCCCCGATGGGCAGCCGACTCTGGGGCCAACGTCCTGACTTTC. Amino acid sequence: CASSPRWAADSGANVLTF.

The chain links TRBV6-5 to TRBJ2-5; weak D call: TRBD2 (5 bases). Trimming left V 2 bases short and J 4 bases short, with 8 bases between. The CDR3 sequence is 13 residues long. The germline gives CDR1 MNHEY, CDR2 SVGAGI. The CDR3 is CASSYPGVETQYF. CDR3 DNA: TGTGCCAGCAGTTACCCCGGGGTAGAGACCCAGTACTTC.

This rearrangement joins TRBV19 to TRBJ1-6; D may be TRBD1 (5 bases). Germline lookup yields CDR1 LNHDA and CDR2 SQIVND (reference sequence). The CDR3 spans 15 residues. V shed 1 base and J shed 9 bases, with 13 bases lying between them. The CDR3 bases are TGTGCCAGTAGTATAGGGAGGGGACCCGCTTCACCCCTCCACTTT. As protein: CASSIGRGPASPLHF.

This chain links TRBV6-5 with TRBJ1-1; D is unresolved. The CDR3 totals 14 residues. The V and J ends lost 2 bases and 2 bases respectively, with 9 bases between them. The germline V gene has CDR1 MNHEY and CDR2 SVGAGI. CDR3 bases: TGTGCCAGCAGTTACCGGACGACTAACACTGAAGCTTTCTTT. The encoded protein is CASSYRTTNTEAFF.

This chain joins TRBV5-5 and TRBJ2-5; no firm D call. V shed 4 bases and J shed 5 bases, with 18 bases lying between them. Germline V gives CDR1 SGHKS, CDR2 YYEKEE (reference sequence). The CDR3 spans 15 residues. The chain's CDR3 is CASSLARVSLETQYF. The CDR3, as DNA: TGTGCCAGCAGCCTGGCCAGAGTCTCCCTGGAGACCCAGTACTTC.